This T cell receptor beta chain is drawn from a study of T-cell memory formation after mild COVID-19. Looking at the study overall: There were largely donor-specific TCR clusters.

Whole-study findings and limits: Pre-infection memory held some responding clones, suggesting pre-existing cross-reactive T cells responded. Most CD4+ clones that shrank were in CM and EM, while CD8+ ones turned up in EMRA.

The V and J ends lost 2 bases and 6 bases respectively, with 13 bases between them. Germline V gene lookup returns CDR1 MNHEY and CDR2 SVGAGI. The CDR3 sequence is 14 residues long. Via MiXCR, TCRdb re-called the 5' RACE reads, giving one row per CDR3 protein. The table has about 270,000 distinct CDR3 sequences, roughly 16% seen once. Details on this clonotype: Its target is not known.

The source of this sequence is a man younger than 30 who had mild COVID-19 (a few samples of this study predate the infection). Cell type and time point are not known. The sample consisted of PBMCs or a T cell subset sorted from them (not recorded which). The V gene is TRBV6-5, the J gene TRBJ1-1; D is ambiguous. In DNA form, the CDR3 reads TGTGCCAGCAGTTACCTCGCCGAGTTCTCTGAAGCTTTCTTT. Amino acids: CASSYLAEFSEAFF.